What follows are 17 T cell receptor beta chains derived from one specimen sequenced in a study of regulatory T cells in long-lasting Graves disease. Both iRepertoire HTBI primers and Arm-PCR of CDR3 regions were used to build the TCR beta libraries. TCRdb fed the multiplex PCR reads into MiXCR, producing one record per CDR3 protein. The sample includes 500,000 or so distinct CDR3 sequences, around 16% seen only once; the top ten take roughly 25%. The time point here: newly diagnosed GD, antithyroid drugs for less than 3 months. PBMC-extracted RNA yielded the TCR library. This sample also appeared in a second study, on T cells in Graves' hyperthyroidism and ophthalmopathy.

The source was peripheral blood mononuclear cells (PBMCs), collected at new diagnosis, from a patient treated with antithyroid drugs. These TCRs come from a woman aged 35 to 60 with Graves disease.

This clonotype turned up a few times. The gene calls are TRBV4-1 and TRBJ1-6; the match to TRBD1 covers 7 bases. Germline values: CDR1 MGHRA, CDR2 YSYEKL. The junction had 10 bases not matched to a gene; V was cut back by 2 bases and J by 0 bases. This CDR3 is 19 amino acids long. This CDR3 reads CASSQLPGQDSSYNSPLHF. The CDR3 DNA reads TGCGCCAGCAGCCAACTACCTGGACAGGACAGCTCCTATAATTCACCCCTCCACTTT.

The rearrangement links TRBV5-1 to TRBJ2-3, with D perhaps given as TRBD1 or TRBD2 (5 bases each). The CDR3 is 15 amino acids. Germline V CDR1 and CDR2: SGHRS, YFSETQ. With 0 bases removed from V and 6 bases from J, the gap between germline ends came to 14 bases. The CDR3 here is CASSLGGKSVDTQYF. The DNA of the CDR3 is TGCGCCAGCAGCTTGGGGGGGAAGTCAGTTGATACGCAGTATTTT.

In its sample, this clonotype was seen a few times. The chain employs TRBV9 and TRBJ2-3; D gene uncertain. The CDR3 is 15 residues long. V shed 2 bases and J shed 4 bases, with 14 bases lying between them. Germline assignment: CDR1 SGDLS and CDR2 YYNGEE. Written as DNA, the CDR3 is TGTGCCAGCAGCGTTTCGTTGCTTGAACCAGATACGCAGTATTTT. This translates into CASSVSLLEPDTQYF.

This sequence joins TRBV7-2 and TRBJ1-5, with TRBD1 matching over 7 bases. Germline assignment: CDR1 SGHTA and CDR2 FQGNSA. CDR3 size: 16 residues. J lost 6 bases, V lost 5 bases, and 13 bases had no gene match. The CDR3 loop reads CASSPEAGGRGQPQHF. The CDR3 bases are TGTGCCAGCAGCCCAGAGGCAGGGGGAAGGGGTCAGCCCCAGCATTTT. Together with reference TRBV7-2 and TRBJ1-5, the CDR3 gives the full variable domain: GAGVSQSPSNKVTEKGKDVELRCDPISGHTALYWYRQSLGQGLEFLIYFQGNSAPDKSGLPSDRFSAERTGGSVSTLTIQRTQQEDSAVYLCASSPEAGGRGQPQHFGDGTRLSIL.

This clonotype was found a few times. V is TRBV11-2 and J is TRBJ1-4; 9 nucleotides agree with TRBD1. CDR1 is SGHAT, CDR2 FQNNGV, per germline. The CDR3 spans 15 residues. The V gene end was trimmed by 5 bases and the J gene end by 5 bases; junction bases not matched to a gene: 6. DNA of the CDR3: TGTGCCAGCAGCCGCGGGACAGGGAGGAATGAAAAACTGTTTTTT. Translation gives CASSRGTGRNEKLFF.

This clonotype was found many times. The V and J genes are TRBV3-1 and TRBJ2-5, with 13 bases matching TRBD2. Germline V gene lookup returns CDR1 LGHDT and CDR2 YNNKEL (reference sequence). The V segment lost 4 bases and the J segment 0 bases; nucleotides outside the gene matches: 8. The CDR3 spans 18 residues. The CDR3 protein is CASSPRPTSGGHQETQYF. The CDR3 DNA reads TGTGCCAGCAGCCCCCGCCCGACTAGCGGGGGGCACCAAGAGACCCAGTACTTC.

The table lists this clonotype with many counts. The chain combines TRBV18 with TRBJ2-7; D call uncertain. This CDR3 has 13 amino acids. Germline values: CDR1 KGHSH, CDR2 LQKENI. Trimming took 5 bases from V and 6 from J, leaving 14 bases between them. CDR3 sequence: CASSTDSRSEQYF. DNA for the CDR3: TGTGCCAGCTCAACCGACTCCCGCTCCGAGCAGTACTTC.

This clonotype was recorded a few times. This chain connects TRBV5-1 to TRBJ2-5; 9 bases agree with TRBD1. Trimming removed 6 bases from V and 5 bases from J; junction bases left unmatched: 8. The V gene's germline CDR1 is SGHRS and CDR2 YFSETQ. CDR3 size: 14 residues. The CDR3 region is CASTLGQGEETQYF. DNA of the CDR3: TGCGCCAGCACTCTGGGACAGGGAGAGGAGACCCAGTACTTC.

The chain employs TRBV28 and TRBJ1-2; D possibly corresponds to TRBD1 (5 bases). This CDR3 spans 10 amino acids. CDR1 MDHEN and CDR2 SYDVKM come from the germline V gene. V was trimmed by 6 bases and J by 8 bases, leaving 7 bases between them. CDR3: CASRGEGYTF. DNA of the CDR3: TGTGCCAGCAGGGGGGAAGGCTACACCTTC.

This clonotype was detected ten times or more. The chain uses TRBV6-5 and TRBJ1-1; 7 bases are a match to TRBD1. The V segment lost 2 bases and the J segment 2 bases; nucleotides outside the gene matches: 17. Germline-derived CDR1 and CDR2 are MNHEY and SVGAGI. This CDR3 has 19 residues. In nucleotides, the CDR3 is TGTGCCAGCAGTTACAAGACAGGGCAATGGGGCGGACCAAACACTGAAGCTTTCTTT. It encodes CASSYKTGQWGGPNTEAFF.

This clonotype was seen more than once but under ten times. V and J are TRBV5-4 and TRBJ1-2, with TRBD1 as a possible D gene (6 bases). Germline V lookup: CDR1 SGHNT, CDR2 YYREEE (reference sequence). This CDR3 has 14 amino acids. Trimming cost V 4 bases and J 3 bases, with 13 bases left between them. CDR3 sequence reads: CASSTLGQYYGYTF. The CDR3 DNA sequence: TGTGCCAGCAGCACCCTAGGACAGTACTATGGCTACACCTTC. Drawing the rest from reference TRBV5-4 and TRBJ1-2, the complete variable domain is ETGVTQSPTHLIKTRGQQVTLRCSSQSGHNTVSWYQQALGQGPQFIFQYYREEENGRGNFPPRFSGLQFPNYSSELNVNALELDDSALYLCASSTLGQYYGYTFGSGTRLTVV.

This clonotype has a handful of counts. The chain's CDR3 is CASSPGVPETQYF. Written as DNA, the CDR3 is TGTGCCAGCAGTCCCGGGGTTCCAGAGACCCAGTACTTC. The chain links TRBV2 to TRBJ2-5; TRBD2 is a possible D gene (5 bases). The CDR3 length is 13 residues. Trimming took off 5 bases at V and 4 bases at J, with 11 bases between the two ends. Germline V gene sequence: CDR1 SNHLY, CDR2 FYNNEI.

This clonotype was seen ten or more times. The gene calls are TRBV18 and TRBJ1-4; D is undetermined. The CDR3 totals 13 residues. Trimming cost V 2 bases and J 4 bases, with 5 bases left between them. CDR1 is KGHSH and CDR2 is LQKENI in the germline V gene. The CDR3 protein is CASSPDVNEKLFF. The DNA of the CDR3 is TGTGCCAGCTCACCAGACGTTAATGAAAAACTGTTTTTT.

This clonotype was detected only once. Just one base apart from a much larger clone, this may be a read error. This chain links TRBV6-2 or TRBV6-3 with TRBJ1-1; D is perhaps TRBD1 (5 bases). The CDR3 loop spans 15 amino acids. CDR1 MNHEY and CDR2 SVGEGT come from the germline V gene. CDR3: CAGSEEGFMNTEAFF. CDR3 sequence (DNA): TGTGCCGGCAGTGAAGAGGGGTTTATGAACACTGAAGCTTTCTTT.

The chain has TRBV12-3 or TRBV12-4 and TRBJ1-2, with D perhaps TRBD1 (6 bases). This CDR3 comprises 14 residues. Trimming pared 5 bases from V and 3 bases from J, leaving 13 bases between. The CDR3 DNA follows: TGTGCCAGCAGTGGACAGCGACAAGACTATGGCTACACCTTC. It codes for CASSGQRQDYGYTF.

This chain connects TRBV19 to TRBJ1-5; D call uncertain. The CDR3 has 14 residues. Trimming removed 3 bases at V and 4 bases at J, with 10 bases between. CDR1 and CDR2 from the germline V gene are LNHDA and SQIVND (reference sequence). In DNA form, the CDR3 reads TGTGCCAGTAGTATTGATTCGGGAAATCAGCCCCAGCATTTT. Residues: CASSIDSGNQPQHF.

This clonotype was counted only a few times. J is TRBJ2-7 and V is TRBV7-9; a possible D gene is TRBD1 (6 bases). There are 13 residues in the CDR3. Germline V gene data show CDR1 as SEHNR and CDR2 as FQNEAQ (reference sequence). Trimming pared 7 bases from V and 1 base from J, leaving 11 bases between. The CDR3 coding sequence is TGTGCCAGCACACTACAGGGATCCTACGAGCAGTACTTC. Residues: CASTLQGSYEQYF.